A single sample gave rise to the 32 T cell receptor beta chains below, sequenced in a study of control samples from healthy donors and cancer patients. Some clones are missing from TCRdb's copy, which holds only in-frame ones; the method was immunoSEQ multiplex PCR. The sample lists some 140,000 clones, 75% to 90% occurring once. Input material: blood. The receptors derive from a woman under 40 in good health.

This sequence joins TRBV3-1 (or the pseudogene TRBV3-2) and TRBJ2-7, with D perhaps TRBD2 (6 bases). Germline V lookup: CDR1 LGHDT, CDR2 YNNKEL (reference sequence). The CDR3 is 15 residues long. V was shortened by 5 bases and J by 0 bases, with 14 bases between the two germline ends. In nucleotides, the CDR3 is TGTGCCAGCAGCGCCGGAGGGTCCTCCTCCTACGAGCAGTACTTC. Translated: CASSAGGSSSYEQYF.

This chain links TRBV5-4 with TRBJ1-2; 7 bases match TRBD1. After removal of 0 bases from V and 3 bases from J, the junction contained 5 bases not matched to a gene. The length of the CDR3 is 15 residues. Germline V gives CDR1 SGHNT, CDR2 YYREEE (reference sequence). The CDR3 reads CASSLVGQGDYGYTF. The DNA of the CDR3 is TGTGCCAGCAGCTTGGTGGGGCAGGGGGACTATGGCTACACCTTC. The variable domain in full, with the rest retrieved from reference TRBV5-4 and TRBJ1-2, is ETGVTQSPTHLIKTRGQQVTLRCSSQSGHNTVSWYQQALGQGPQFIFQYYREEENGRGNFPPRFSGLQFPNYSSELNVNALELDDSALYLCASSLVGQGDYGYTFGSGTRLTVV.

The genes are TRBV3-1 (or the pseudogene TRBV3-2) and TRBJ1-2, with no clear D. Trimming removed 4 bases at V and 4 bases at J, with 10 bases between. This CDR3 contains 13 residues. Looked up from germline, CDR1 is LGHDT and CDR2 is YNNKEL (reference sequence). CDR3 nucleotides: TGTGCCAGCAGCCCCGGACTGACCTATGGCTACACCTTC. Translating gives CASSPGLTYGYTF.

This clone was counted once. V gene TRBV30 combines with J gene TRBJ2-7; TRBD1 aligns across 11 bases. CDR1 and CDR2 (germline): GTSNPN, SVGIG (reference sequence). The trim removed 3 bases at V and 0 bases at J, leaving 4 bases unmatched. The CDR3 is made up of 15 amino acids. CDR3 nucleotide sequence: TGTGCCTGGAGCCCCGGGACAGGGGGCTCCTACGAGCAGTACTTC. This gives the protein CAWSPGTGGSYEQYF.

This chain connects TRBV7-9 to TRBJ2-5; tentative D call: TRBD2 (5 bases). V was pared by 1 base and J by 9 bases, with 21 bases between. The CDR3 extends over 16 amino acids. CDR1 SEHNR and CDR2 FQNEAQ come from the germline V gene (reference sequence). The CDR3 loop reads CASSLGGLGIPGAQYF. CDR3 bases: TGTGCCAGCAGCTTAGGCGGGCTGGGTATCCCTGGGGCCCAGTACTTC.

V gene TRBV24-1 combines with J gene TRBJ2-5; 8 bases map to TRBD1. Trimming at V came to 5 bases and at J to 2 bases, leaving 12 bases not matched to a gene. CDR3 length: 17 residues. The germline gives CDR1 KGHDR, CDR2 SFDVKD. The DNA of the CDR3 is TGTGCCACCAGTGCTGAGACCGGGACAGGCAGACAAGAGACCCAGTACTTC. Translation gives CATSAETGTGRQETQYF.

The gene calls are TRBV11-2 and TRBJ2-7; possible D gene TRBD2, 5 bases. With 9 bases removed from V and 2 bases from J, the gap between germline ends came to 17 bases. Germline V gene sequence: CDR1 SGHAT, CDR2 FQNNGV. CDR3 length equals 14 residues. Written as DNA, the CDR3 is TGTGCCAGTACCCCCCCTAGCCGACCCTACGAGCAGTACTTC. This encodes CASTPPSRPYEQYF.

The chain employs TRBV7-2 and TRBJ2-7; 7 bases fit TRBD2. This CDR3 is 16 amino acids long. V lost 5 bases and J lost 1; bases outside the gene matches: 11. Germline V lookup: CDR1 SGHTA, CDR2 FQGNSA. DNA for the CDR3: TGTGCCAGCAGCCCCCTGGGCGGGAGAGGATCCTACGAGCAGTACTTC. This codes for CASSPLGGRGSYEQYF.

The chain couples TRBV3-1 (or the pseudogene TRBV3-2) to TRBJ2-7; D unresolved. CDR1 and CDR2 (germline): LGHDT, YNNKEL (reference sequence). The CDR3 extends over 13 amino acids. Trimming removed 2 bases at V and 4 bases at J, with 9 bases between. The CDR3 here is CASSQYVIYEQYF. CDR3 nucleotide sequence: TGTGCCAGCAGCCAATATGTCATTTACGAGCAGTACTTC.

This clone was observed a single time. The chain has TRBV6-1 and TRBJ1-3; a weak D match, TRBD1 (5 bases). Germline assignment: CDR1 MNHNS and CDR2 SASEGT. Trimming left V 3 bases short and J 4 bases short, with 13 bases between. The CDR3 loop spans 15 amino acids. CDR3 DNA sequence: TGTGCCAGCAGTGACCCTATTCGGGGCGGAAACACCATATATTTT. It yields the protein CASSDPIRGGNTIYF.

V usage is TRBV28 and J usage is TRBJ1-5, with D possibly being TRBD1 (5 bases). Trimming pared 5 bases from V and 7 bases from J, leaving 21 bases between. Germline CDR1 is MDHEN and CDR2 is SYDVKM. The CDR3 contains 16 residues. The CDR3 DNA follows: TGTGCCAGCAGTCTTCGACAGTCGGCCCCATGGCAGCCCCAGCATTTT. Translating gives CASSLRQSAPWQPQHF. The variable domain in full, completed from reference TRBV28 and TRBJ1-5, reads DVKVTQSSRYLVKRTGEKVFLECVQDMDHENMFWYRQDPGLGLRLIYFSYDVKMKEKGDIPEGYSVSREKKERFSLILESASTNQTSMYLCASSLRQSAPWQPQHFGDGTRLSIL.

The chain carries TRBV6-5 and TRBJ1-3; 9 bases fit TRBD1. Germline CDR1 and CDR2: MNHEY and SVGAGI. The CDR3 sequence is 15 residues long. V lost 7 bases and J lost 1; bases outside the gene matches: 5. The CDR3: CASKIDRGSGNTIYF. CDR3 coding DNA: TGTGCCAGCAAAATCGACAGGGGGTCTGGAAACACCATATATTTT.

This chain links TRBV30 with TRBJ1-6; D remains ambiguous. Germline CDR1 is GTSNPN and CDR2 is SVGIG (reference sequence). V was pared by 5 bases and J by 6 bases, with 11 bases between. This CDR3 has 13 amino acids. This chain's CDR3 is CAWGQMGNSPLHF. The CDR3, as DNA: TGTGCCTGGGGCCAGATGGGTAATTCACCCCTCCACTTT.

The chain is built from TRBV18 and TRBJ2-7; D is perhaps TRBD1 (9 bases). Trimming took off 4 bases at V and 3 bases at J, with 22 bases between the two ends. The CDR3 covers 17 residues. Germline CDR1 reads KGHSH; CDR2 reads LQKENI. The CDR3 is CASSLGTGISGSYEQYF. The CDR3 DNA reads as TGTGCCAGCTCACTTGGGACAGGGATCAGCGGGAGCTACGAGCAGTACTTC.

This CDR3 is CASRKSSGSAGELFF. CDR3 sequence (DNA): TGTGCCAGTAGAAAATCTAGCGGGAGTGCCGGGGAGCTGTTTTTT. The chain combines TRBV19 with TRBJ2-2, with 10 bases that match TRBD2. CDR1 and CDR2 (germline): LNHDA, SQIVND (reference sequence). V was clipped by 6 bases and J by 6 bases; unmatched bases: 7. This CDR3 is built from 15 residues.

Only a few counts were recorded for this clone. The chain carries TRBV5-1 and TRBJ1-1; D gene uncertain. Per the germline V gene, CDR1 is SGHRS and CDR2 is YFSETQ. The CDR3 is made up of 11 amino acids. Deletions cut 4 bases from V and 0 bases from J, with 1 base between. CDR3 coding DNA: TGCGCCAGCAGCGTGAACACTGAAGCTTTCTTT. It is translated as CASSVNTEAFF.

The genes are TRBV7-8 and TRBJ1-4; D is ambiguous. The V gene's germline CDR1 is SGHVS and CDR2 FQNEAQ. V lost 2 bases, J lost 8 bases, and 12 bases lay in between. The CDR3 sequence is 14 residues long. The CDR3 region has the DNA TGTGCCAGCAGCTTACGATTACCAAAAGAAAAACTGTTTTTT. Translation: CASSLRLPKEKLFF.

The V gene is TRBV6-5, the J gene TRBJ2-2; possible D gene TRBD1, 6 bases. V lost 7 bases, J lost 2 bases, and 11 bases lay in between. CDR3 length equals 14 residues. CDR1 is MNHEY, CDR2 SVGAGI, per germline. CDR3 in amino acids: CASMRGTNTGELFF. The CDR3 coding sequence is TGTGCCAGCATGAGGGGGACCAACACCGGGGAGCTGTTTTTT.

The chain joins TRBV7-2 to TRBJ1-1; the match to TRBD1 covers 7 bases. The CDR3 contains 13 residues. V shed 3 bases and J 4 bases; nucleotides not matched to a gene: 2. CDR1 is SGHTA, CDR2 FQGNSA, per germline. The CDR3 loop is CASSLTGLTEAFF. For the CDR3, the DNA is TGTGCCAGCAGCTTGACAGGGCTCACTGAAGCTTTCTTT.

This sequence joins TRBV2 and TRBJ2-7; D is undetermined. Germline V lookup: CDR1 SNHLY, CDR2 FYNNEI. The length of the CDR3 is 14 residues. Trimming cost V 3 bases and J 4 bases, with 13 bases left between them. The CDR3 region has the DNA TGTGCCAGCAGTGAGGAGATTGGGAAATACGAGCAGTACTTC. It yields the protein CASSEEIGKYEQYF.

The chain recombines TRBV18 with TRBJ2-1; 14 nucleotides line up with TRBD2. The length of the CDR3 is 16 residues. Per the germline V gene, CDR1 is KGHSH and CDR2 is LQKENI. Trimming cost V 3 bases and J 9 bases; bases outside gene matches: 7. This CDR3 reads CASSPGLAGGSGEQFF. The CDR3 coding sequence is TGTGCCAGCTCACCCGGACTAGCGGGAGGTTCCGGTGAGCAGTTCTTC. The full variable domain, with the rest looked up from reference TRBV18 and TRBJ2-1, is NAGVMQNPRHLVRRRGQEARLRCSPMKGHSHVYWYRQLPEEGLKFMVYLQKENIIDESGMPKERFSAEFPKEGPSILRIQQVVRGDSAAYFCASSPGLAGGSGEQFFGPGTRLTVL.

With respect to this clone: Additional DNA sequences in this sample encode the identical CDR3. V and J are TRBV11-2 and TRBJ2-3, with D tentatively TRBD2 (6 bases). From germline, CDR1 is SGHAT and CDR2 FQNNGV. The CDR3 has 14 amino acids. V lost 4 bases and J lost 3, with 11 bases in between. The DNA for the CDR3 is TGTGCCAGCAGCTCGACTAGACGGACAGATACGCAGTATTTT. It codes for CASSSTRRTDTQYF. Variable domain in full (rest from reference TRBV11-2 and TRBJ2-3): EAGVAQSPRYKIIEKRQSVAFWCNPISGHATLYWYQQILGQGPKLLIQFQNNGVVDDSQLPKDRFSAERLKGVDSTLKIQPAKLEDSAVYLCASSSTRRTDTQYFGPGTRLTVL.

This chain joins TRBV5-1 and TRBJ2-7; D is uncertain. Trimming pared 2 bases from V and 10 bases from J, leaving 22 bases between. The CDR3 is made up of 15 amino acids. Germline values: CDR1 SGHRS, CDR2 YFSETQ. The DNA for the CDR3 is TGCGCCAGCAGCTTAACCCCGTTGGTGGCTCGAGAACAGTACTTC. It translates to CASSLTPLVAREQYF.

The CDR3: CASSQTGAGYEQFF. CDR3 DNA sequence: TGCGCCAGCAGCCAGACCGGGGCCGGCTATGAGCAGTTCTTC. The J gene is TRBJ2-1, the V gene TRBV4-1; D is tentatively TRBD1 or TRBD2 (5 bases each). Trimming took off 3 bases at V and 8 bases at J, with 14 bases between the two ends. The CDR3 consists of 14 residues. The germline gives CDR1 MGHRA, CDR2 YSYEKL.

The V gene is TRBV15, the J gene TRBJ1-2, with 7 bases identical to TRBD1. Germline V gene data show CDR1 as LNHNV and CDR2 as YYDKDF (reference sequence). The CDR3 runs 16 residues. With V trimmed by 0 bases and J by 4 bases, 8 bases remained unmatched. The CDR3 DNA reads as TGTGCCACCAGCAGAGACCCGACGACAGGGACCTATGGCTACACCTTC. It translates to CATSRDPTTGTYGYTF.

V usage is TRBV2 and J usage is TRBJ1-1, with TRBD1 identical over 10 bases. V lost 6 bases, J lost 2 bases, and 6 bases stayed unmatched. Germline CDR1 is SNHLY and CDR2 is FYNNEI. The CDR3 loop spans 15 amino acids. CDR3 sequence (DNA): TGTGCCAGCAGGCCTTGGACAGGGGGAAACACTGAAGCTTTCTTT. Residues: CASRPWTGGNTEAFF.

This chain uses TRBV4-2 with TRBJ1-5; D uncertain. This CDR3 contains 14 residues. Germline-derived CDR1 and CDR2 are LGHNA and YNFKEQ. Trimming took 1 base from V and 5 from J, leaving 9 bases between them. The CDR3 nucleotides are TGTGCCAGCAGCCAAGGACTCCTAGATCAGCCCCAGCATTTT. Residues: CASSQGLLDQPQHF.

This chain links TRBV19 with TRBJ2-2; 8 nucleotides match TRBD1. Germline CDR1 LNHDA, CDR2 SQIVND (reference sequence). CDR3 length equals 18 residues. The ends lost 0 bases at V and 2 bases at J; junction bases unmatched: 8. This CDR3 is CASSIDLRDRRNTGELFF. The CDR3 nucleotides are TGTGCCAGTAGTATAGACCTCCGGGACAGGAGAAACACCGGGGAGCTGTTTTTT.

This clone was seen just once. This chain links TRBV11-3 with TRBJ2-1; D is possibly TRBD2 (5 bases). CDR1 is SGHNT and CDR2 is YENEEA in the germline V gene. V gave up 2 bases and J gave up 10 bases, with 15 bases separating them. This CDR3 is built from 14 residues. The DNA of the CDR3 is TGTGCCAGCAGCTTACGAAGCGGCCCGGGGGAGCAGTTCTTC. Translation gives CASSLRSGPGEQFF.

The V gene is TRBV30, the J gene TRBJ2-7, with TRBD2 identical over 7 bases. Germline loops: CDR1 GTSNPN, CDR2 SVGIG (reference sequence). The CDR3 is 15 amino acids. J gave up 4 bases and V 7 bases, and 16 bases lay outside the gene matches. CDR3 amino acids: CASRSGASGLYEQYF. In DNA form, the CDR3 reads TGTGCCTCCCGAAGCGGGGCTAGCGGATTGTACGAGCAGTACTTC. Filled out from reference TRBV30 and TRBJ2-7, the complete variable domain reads SQTIHQWPATLVQPVGSPLSLECTVEGTSNPNLYWYRQAAGRGLQLLFYSVGIGQISSEVPQNLSASRPQDRQFILSSKKLLLSDSGFYLCASRSGASGLYEQYFGPGTRLTVT.

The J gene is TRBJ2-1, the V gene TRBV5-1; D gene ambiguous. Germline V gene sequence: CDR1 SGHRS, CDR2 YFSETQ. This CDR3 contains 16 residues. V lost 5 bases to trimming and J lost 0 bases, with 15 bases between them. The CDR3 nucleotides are TGCGCCAGCAGTGAAGGTAGCAGGAGCTCCTACAATGAGCAGTTCTTC. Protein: CASSEGSRSSYNEQFF.

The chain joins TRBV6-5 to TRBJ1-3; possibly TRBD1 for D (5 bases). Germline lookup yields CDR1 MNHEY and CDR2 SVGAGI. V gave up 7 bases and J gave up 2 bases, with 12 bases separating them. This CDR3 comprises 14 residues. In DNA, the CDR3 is TGTGCCAGCAAGATCAGGGACGCTGGAAACACCATATATTTT. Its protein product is CASKIRDAGNTIYF.